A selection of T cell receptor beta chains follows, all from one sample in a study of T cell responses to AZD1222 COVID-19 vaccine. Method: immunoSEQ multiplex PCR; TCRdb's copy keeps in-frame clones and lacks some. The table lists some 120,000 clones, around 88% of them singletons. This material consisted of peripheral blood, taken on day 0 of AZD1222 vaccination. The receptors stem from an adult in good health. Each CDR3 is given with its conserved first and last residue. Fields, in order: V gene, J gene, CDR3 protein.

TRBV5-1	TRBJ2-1	CASSLDLAGAYNEQFF
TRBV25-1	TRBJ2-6	CASSELGGVGANVLTF
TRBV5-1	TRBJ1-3	CASSFGAGNTIYF
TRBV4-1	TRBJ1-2	CASSQDYATRVGYTF
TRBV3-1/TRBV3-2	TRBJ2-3	CASSLGLAGWGTQYF
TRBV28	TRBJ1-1	CASGHGTGNTEAFF
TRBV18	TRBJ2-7	CASSPTDVAWVYF
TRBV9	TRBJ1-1	CASSTLTGRTEAFF
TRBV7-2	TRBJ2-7	CASSVKRQGGYEQYF
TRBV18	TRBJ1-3	CASSPQPGDSGNTIYF
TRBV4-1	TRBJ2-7	CASSQDRTGNYEQYF
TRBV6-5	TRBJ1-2	CASSYDRNYGYTF
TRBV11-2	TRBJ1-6	CASRPPQGGRGSPLHF
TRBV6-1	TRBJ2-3	CASSERDRGRSTQYF
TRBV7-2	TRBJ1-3	CASSLGNTIYF
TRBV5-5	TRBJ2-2	CASSLGVANTGELFF
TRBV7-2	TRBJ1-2	CATVGGAGGYTF
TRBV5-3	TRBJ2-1	CARSFQLRCGGQGEQFF
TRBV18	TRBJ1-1	CASSTGQRGTEAFF
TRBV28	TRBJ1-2	CASSLLKNYGYTF
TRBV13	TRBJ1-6	CASSSNRGYNSPLHF
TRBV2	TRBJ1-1	CASSDAGTAYEAFF
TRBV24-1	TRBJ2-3	CATSDTTGYRSTDTQYF
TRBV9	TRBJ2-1	CASSVSTGPNEQFF